This TCR beta chain was found in a study of T cells in Graves' hyperthyroidism and ophthalmopathy. Study observations and caveats: Most thyroid-expanded clonotypes above 0.001 were also found in blood. A median roughly six months before onset, the model predicted ophthalmopathy. Through a model of 13 V-J features, ophthalmopathy was separated from stable hyperthyroidism.

Trimming took off 3 bases at V and 3 bases at J, with 9 bases between the two ends. In germline, CDR1 is KGHSH, CDR2 LQKENI. CDR3 length: 13 amino acids. Orbital computed tomography and thyroid ultrasound, together with serum TRAb and thyroxine and clinical symptoms, were used for diagnoses. The sample holds many counts of this clonotype. The antigen is not known. RNA transcripts were the template for amplifying TCR beta CDR3 regions. The HTBI primer set drove a first-round RT-PCR of the TCR CDR3. TCRdb passed the multiplex PCR reads through MiXCR, listing each CDR3 protein once. The sample yields 370,000 or so distinct CDR3 sequences, approximately 14% seen once.

This clonotype was obtained from a woman aged 18-35 years with Graves' hyperthyroidism that later progressed to Graves' ophthalmopathy. The sequenced sample consisted of blood. This chain joins TRBV18 and TRBJ2-7; D call uncertain. The chain's CDR3 is CASSPSRLYEQYF. The CDR3 region has the DNA TGTGCCAGCTCACCTTCGAGACTCTACGAGCAGTACTTC.